Sequencing of this TCR beta chain was carried out in a study of technical replicates of blood from a handful of donors (dated by TCRdb to between 2016 and 2019). A distance of 11 bases separates the germline ends of V and J, which lose 5 bases and 4 bases respectively. Measured from the cysteine to the phenylalanine, the CDR3 is 13 residues long. Just the 39-base CDR3 DNA is kept, in frame starting at base 1. CDR1 and CDR2, looked up from the germline V gene, are KGHSH and LQKENI. Receptor libraries were prepared by the immunoSEQ multiplex PCR assay. In its TCRdb copy, this immuneACCESS table keeps in-frame sequences only and misses some clones. Where compared with another copy, unresolved V genes explain less than half of these, and the others have no known cause. The sample table shows tens of thousands of clones, and 90% to 95% are seen once. The ten most abundant clones make up under 0.45% of the sample.

On this clone itself: Its cognate antigen has yet to be identified. Base qualities are not at hand, and no much larger clone is one base apart.

This receptor was identified in a human donor in good health. Some clones in this sample may be carry-over from other donors' samples. Material for sequencing was T cells isolated from PBMCs. Rearrangement joined TRBV18 to TRBJ2-5, with no reliable assignment of the D segment. In nucleotide form, the sequence is TGTGCCAGCTCATCTCAGGTTACAGAGACCCAGTACTTC. It is translated as CASSSQVTETQYF.